This T cell receptor (beta chain) was recorded in a study of vaccination and CD4 T cells after COVID-19 (dated by TCRdb to between 2021 and 2024). Study-wide context: The convalescent cohort included six males and four females, with two Hispanic individuals, seven Caucasians, two Asians and one multiracial person. Post-COVID blood samples were collected from convalescent patients a median of approximately 93 days after diagnosis, with a range of roughly 35 to 161 days. Each participant got two doses of either the Pfizer-BioNTech BNT162b2 vaccine (n=8) or the Moderna mRNA-1273 vaccine (n=2). Memory CD4+ T cell crossreactivity between SARS-CoV-2 and common cold coronavirus spike proteins was assessed at the TCR clonotype level in an earlier paper using these donors. Control cultures received a CEFX viral epitope pool as the positive control, an HIV-1 Nef peptide pool as the negative control, or no peptide. The spike-specific CD4+ TCR repertoire was compared before and after mRNA vaccination in nine to ten COVID-19 convalescent patients and several infection-naive healthy vaccine recipients. Post-vaccine blood samples were obtained a median of approximately 70 days after the second vaccine dose, with a range of about 12 to 241 days. For stimulating the cultures, overlapping spike peptide pools were used, derived from SARS-CoV-2 as well as from the common cold coronaviruses HCoV-NL63, HCoV-OC43 and HCoV-229E. The paper as a whole reports these results and caveats: Of the vaccine-specific clones found in convalescent patients, nearly all (304 of 307) were mono-reactive for SARS-CoV-2 spike instead of being cross-reactive with common cold coronaviruses. Only a relatively small number of convalescent patients were included in the study, and early timepoints following natural infection were not analyzed. Among convalescent patients, a median around 83% of the SARS-CoV-2-reactive clones seen after vaccination appeared only after vaccination, which suggests priming specific to the vaccine. The median count of SARS-CoV-2-reactive clonotypes went up from 20 to 25 after infection to approximately 40 after vaccination, although the change was not significant.

CDR1 MNHNS and CDR2 SASEGT were looked up in the germline V gene. The junction shows trimming of 8 bases on V and 10 bases on J, plus 15 bases between the germline ends. The CDR3 runs 13 residues from the cysteine to the phenylalanine. CDR3 DNA only is kept here, 39 bases in frame from base 1. This clonotype was detected a few times. Its antigen is still unknown. Per-nucleotide qualities are absent, and no much larger clonotype sits a single base away. The treatment or condition label for this specimen denotes: roughly 11-day PBMC culture with coronavirus spike peptide pools or control peptides (ViraFEST assay). CD4+ T cells from unexposed donors were collected before the COVID-19 pandemic (2011-2018). The ViraFEST assay, used in the study, expanded antigen-specific T cells with peptide pools and then identified the expanded clonotypes through TCR sequencing. Each well held roughly 2.2 million PBMCs cultured in IMDM containing roughly 5% human AB serum and approximately 9.8 IU/ml IL-2, with roughly 10 ug/ml peptide pools added. Half of the culture medium was replaced with fresh IL-2-containing medium on days 3 and 7. Once the cells had been in culture for over nine days, the EasySep CD4+ T cell isolation kit was used to isolate CD4+ T cells by negative selection. Unexposed donor CD4+ T cells were tested for reactivity to SARS-CoV-2 S and N and four common cold coronavirus spike pools, as cell number allowed. Ficoll-Paque Plus gradient centrifugation was used to isolate PBMCs from whole blood, and the isolated PBMCs were then either used fresh or cryopreserved at -140C. Each culture condition was generally run in triplicate wells. The leukapheresis product used for the unexposed donors was purchased from a commercial source.

The library was obtained by PCR. TCR sequencing of DNA from cultured CD4+ T cells used the Oncomine TCR Beta short-read assay at the Johns Hopkins FTIC core. The QIAamp micro DNA kit was used to extract genomic DNA from the cultured CD4+ T cells. Oncomine TCR Beta libraries from cultured CD4+ T cells were pooled using unique dual indexes and sequenced on an Illumina iSeq 100. On the study's bioinformatics: Non-productive sequences were removed, and CDR3s not starting with C, not ending with F or W, or shorter than 7 amino acids were discarded. Antigen-specific clonotypes were identified with the MANAFEST web application by comparing peptide-stimulated wells with reference and other culture wells. To be called positive, a clone needed an FDR below 0.05, an odds ratio above 5, and a productive frequency above 0.1% in at least two of three replicate wells. A clonotype counted as cross-reactive if it showed significant expansion both in the SARS-CoV-2 spike wells and in at least one common cold coronavirus spike condition. Similarity between CDR3 sequences was evaluated in R version 3.6.1 using Levenshtein distances (stringdist) and unrooted phylogenetic trees (ape). TCRdb trimmed the raw reads at Q25, called clones with MiXCR and kept productive beta chains. Merged by CDR3 protein, the rows form single entries marked with the most common genes and DNA. TCRdb's processing, not the authors', yielded these V and J calls. The sample includes about 10,000 distinct CDR3 sequences, with just under 35% observed a single time. Over 15% of the sample lies in the top ten.

This receptor was taken from a human donor in good health. The specimen was CD4+ T cells from blood, cultured in vitro. The rearranged segments are TRBV6-1 and TRBJ1-6; the D gene cannot be resolved reliably. The DNA sequence reads TGTGCCAGCCAGATGGGGATTAGGTCACCCCTCCACTTT. The resulting protein is CASQMGIRSPLHF.